One sample yielded the 8 T cell receptor beta chains listed below, sequenced in a study of blood T cell repertoires in COVID-19. Some clones are missing from TCRdb's copy, which holds only in-frame ones; the method was immunoSEQ multiplex PCR. The sample carries roughly 310,000 clones, under 90% recorded once. The sample was peripheral blood. These TCRs come from a woman between 25 and 40 years old with COVID-19, enrolled during active disease.

About this clone itself: The same CDR3 can be traced to other DNA sequences in this sample. The J gene is TRBJ2-7, the V gene TRBV6-5; 11 nucleotides match TRBD1. Germline V gene lookup returns CDR1 MNHEY and CDR2 SVGAGI. This CDR3 has 14 residues. The V gene end was trimmed by 2 bases and the J gene end by 7 bases; junction bases not matched to a gene: 4. This CDR3 reads CASSYGQGAWEQYF. The CDR3 DNA is TGTGCCAGCAGTTACGGACAGGGGGCTTGGGAGCAGTACTTC.

The chain has TRBV2 and TRBJ2-1; D is unclear. CDR1 SNHLY and CDR2 FYNNEI come from the germline V gene. The CDR3 runs 12 residues. V was shortened by 3 bases and J by 4 bases, with 4 bases between the two germline ends. The CDR3 loop reads CASSDQYNEQFF. The CDR3 coding sequence is TGTGCCAGCAGTGACCAGTACAATGAGCAGTTCTTC.

The chain has TRBV27 and TRBJ2-7; TRBD2 aligns across 11 bases. Looked up from germline, CDR1 is MNHEY and CDR2 is SMNVEV (reference sequence). J was trimmed by 0 bases and V by 6 bases; bases with no gene match: 4. The length of the CDR3 is 15 residues. DNA of the CDR3: TGTGCCAGCAGCCAACTAGCGGGGGCCTCCTACGAGCAGTACTTC. Protein product: CASSQLAGASYEQYF.

The chain joins TRBV5-5 to TRBJ1-5; 7 bases are shared with TRBD1. V shed 4 bases, J shed 0 bases, and the junction held 4 bases outside the gene matches. The CDR3 covers 15 residues. Germline V gives CDR1 SGHKS, CDR2 YYEKEE (reference sequence). The CDR3 reads CASSNTGDSNQPQHF. Here the CDR3 DNA reads TGTGCCAGCAGCAACACAGGGGATAGCAATCAGCCCCAGCATTTT.

The V gene is TRBV2, the J gene TRBJ1-4, with D perhaps matching TRBD1 (5 bases). CDR1 is SNHLY and CDR2 is FYNNEI in the germline V gene. V was trimmed by 4 bases and J by 5 bases, leaving 8 bases between them. The CDR3 is 13 amino acids. The CDR3 DNA reads TGTGCCAGCAGTGGGCGGACAAATGAAAAACTGTTTTTT. Translating it yields CASSGRTNEKLFF. Complete variable domain (other parts from reference TRBV2 and TRBJ1-4): EPEVTQTPSHQVTQMGQEVILRCVPISNHLYFYWYRQILGQKVEFLVSFYNNEISEKSEIFDDQFSVERPDGSNFTLKIRSTKLEDSAMYFCASSGRTNEKLFFGSGTQLSVL.

Here the CDR3 reads CASSGELAGGETQYF. The CDR3 DNA reads TGTGCCAGCAGTGGGGAATTAGCGGGAGGAGAGACCCAGTACTTC. This chain uses TRBV28 with TRBJ2-5; 10 nucleotides align to TRBD2. The CDR3 is made up of 15 amino acids. Germline CDR1 is MDHEN and CDR2 is SYDVKM. Trimming at V came to 5 bases and at J to 4 bases, leaving 7 bases not matched to a gene.

The chain carries TRBV5-4 and TRBJ2-1, with D maybe TRBD2 (6 bases). The germline CDR1 and CDR2 sequences are SGHNT and YYREEE (reference sequence). V gave up 2 bases and J gave up 8 bases, with 17 bases separating them. CDR3 length: 15 residues. The CDR3 sequence: CASSFRSGTVDEQFF. The CDR3 nucleotides read TGTGCCAGCAGCTTCCGGTCGGGGACTGTAGATGAGCAGTTCTTC. Looking up the rest from reference TRBV5-4 and TRBJ2-1 gives the full variable domain: ETGVTQSPTHLIKTRGQQVTLRCSSQSGHNTVSWYQQALGQGPQFIFQYYREEENGRGNFPPRFSGLQFPNYSSELNVNALELDDSALYLCASSFRSGTVDEQFFGPGTRLTVL.

The chain employs TRBV7-9 and TRBJ2-1; D may be TRBD2 (6 bases). Germline V CDR1 and CDR2: SEHNR, FQNEAQ (reference sequence). Trimming left V 5 bases short and J 9 bases short, with 11 bases between. This CDR3 has 12 residues. CDR3 DNA sequence: TGTGCCAGCAGCGCGACAGCGGGTGAGCAGTTCTTC. It specifies CASSATAGEQFF.